The sequence of this T cell receptor (beta chain) was determined in a study of long-term antiretroviral therapy in people with HIV. Study-level points and caveats: HIV repertoires showed narrower CDR3 length ranges than controls.

As regards this clone: Antigen specificity is unknown.

The assay, immunoSEQ v3.0, was run at survey level. TCRdb's copy holds only in-frame clones and misses some; the assay was immunoSEQ multiplex PCR. The sample carries 42,000 or so clones, roughly nine tenths recorded once. Trimming shortened V by 6 bases and J by 6 bases, and 5 bases separated the two germline ends. CDR1 and CDR2 (germline): SNHLY, FYNNEI. This CDR3 is built from 10 residues. The V call is TRBV2, the J call TRBJ1-2, with unresolved D. The sequenced sample was unsorted PBMCs, obtained 1.2 years after starting antiretroviral therapy. The TCR sequence derives from a woman aged 50 to 60 with HIV. Here the CDR3 DNA reads TGTGCCAGCAGGTTAGATGGCTACACCTTC. Encoded protein: CASRLDGYTF.